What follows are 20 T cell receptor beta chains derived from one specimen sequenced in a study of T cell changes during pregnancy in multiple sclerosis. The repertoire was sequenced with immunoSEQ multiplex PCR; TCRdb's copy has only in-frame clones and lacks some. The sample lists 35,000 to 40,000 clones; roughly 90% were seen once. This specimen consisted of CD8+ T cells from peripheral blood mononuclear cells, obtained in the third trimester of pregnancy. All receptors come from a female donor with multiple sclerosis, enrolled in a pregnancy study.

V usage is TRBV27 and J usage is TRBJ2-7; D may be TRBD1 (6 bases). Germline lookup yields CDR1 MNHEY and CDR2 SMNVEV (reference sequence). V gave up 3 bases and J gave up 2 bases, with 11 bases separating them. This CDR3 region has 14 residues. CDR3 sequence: CASSFRDKPYEQYF. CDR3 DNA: TGTGCCAGCAGTTTCCGGGACAAGCCCTACGAGCAGTACTTC.

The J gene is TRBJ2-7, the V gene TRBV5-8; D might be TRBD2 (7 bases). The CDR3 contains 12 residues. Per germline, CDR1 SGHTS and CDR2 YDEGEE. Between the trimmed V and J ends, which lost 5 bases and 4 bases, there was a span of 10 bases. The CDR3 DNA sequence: TGTGCCAGCAGGGCGGGGGCATACGAGCAGTACTTC. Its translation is CASRAGAYEQYF.

The CDR3 reads CASRKGGGTYEQYF. DNA of the CDR3: TGTGCCAGCAGAAAGGGGGGGGGCACCTACGAGCAGTACTTC. The chain couples TRBV27 to TRBJ2-7, with D tentatively TRBD2 (7 bases). The V gene lost 6 bases and the J gene lost 2 bases, with 14 bases spanning the gap. Germline CDR1 reads MNHEY; CDR2 reads SMNVEV (reference sequence). This CDR3 is 14 amino acids long.

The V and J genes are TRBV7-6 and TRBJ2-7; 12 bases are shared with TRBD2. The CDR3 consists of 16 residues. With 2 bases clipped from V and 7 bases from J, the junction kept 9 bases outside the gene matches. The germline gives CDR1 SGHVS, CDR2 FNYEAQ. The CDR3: CASSLRLAGGPPEQYF. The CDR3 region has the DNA TGTGCCAGCAGCTTAAGGCTAGCGGGAGGGCCACCTGAGCAGTACTTC.

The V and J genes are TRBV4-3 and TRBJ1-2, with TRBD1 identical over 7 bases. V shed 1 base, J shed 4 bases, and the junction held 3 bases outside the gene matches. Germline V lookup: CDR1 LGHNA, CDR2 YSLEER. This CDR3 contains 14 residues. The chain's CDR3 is CASSQGTGPYGYTF. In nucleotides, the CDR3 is TGCGCCAGCAGCCAAGGGACAGGCCCCTATGGCTACACCTTC.

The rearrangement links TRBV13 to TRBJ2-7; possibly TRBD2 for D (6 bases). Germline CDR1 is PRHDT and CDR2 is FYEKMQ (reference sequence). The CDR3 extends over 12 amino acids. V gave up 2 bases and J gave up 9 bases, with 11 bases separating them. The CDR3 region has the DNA TGTGCCAGCAGCTTACATCGGGAGTTGCAGTACTTC. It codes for CASSLHRELQYF.

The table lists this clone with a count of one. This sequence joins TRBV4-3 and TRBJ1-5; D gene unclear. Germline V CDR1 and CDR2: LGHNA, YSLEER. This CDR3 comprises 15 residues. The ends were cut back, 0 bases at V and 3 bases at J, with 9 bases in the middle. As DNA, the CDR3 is TGCGCCAGCAGCCAAGATGGACTTACCAATCAGCCCCAGCATTTT. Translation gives CASSQDGLTNQPQHF.

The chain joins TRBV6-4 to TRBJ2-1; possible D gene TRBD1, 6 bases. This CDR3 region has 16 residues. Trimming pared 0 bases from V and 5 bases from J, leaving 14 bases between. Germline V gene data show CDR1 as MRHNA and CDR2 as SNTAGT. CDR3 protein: CASSDSAGTPNNEQFF. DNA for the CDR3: TGTGCCAGCAGTGACTCGGCCGGGACACCAAACAATGAGCAGTTCTTC.

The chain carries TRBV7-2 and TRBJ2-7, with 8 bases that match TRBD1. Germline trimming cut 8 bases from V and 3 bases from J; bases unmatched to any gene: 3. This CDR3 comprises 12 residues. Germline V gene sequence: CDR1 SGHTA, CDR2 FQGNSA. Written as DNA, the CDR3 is TGTGCCAGCCGGGACAGGAACTACGAGCAGTACTTC. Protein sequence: CASRDRNYEQYF.

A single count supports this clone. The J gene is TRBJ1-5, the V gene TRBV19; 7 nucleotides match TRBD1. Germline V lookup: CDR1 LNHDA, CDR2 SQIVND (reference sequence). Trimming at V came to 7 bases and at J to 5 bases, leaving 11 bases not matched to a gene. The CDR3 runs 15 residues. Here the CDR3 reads CASTGTAYRDQPQHF. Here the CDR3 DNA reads TGTGCCAGTACCGGGACAGCCTACCGCGATCAGCCCCAGCATTTT.

This CDR3 reads CASSYVDSGEQYF. Here the CDR3 DNA reads TGTGCCAGCAGTTACGTAGACTCGGGGGAGCAGTACTTC. The chain combines TRBV6-5 with TRBJ2-7; tentative D call: TRBD2 (5 bases). The CDR3 runs 13 residues. The germline CDR1 and CDR2 sequences are MNHEY and SVGAGI. Trimming left V 2 bases short and J 7 bases short, with 12 bases between.

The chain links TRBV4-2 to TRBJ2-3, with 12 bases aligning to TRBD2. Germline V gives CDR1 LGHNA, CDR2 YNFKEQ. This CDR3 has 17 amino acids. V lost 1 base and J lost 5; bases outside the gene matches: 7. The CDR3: CASSQGTSGTPEDTQYF. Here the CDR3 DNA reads TGTGCCAGCAGCCAAGGGACTAGCGGGACCCCGGAAGATACGCAGTATTTT.

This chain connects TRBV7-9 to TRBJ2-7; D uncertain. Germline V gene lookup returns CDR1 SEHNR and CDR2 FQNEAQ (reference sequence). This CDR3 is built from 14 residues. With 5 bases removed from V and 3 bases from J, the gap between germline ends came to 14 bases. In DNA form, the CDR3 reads TGTGCCAGCAGCCCCCGTGGCAGAAGCTACGAGCAGTACTTC. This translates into CASSPRGRSYEQYF.

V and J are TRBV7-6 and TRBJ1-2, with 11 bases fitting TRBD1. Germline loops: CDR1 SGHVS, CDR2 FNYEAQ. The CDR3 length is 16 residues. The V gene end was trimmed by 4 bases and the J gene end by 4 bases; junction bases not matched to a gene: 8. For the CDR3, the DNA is TGTGCCAGCAGCTCGGGACAGGGGGACGATAGCTATGGCTACACCTTC. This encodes CASSSGQGDDSYGYTF.

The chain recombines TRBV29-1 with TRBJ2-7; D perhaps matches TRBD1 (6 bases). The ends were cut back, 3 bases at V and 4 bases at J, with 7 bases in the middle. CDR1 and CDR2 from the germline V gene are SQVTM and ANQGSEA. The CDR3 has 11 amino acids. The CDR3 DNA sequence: TGCAGCGTTGAGGACAGATACGAGCAGTACTTC. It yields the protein CSVEDRYEQYF.

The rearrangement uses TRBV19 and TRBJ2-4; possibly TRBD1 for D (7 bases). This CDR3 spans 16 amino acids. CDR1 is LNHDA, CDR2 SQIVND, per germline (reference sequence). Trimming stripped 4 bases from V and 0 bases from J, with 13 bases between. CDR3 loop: CASSNRQGLAKNIQYF. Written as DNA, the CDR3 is TGTGCCAGTAGTAACCGACAGGGACTAGCCAAAAACATTCAGTACTTC.

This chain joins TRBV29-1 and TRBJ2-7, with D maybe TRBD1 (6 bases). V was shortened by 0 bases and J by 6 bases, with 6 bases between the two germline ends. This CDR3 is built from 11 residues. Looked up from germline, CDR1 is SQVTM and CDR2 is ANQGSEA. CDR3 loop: CSVEEGGEQYF. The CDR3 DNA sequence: TGCAGCGTTGAAGAAGGGGGCGAGCAGTACTTC.

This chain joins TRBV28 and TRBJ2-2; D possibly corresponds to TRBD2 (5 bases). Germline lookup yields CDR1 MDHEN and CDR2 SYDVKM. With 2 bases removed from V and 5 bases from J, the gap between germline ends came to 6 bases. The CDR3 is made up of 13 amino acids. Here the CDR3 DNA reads TGTGCCAGCAGTTTAACGGGGACCGGGGAGCTGTTTTTT. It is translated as CASSLTGTGELFF.

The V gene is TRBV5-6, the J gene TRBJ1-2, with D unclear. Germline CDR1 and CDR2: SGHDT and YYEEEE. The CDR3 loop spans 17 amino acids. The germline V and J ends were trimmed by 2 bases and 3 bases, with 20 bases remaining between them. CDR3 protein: CASSLMRARFLDYGYTF. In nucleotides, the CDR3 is TGTGCCAGCAGCTTAATGAGGGCGCGCTTTTTGGACTATGGCTACACCTTC. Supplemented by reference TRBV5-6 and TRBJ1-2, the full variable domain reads DAGVTQSPTHLIKTRGQQVTLRCSPKSGHDTVSWYQQALGQGPQFIFQYYEEEERQRGNFPDRFSGHQFPNYSSELNVNALLLGDSALYLCASSLMRARFLDYGYTFGSGTRLTVV.

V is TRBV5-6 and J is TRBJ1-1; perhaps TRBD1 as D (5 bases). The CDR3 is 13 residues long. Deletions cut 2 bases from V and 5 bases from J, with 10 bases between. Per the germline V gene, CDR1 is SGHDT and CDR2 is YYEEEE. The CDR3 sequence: CASSFRQGTEAFF. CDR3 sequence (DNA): TGTGCCAGCAGCTTTAGGCAGGGTACTGAAGCTTTCTTT.